This T cell receptor beta chain was captured by sequencing in a study of T cells in Graves' hyperthyroidism and ophthalmopathy. Turning to the study itself: Before any treatment, at initial diagnosis, peripheral blood was collected.

Amplified TCR beta CDR3 regions derived from RNA transcripts. The HTBI set primed first-round TCR CDR3 RT-PCR. TCRdb itself ran the multiplex PCR reads through MiXCR, one entry per CDR3 protein. The sample has more than 300,000 distinct CDR3 sequences, approximately 18% seen once. The V gene's germline CDR1 is SGHKS and CDR2 YYEKEE (reference sequence). The CDR3 has 15 residues. The study's findings and limits: Ophthalmopathy could be told apart from stable hyperthyroidism with a 13 V-J model. Ophthalmopathy onset followed model prediction by a median approximately seven months.

Regarding this clonotype: The antigen remains undetermined. Since no conserved phenylalanine or tryptophan closes the CDR3, a read error is the likely cause.

Sequences were obtained from blood. This receptor was identified in a man between 18 and 29 years old with Graves' ophthalmopathy. The chain recombines TRBV5-5 with TRBJ1-2, with TRBD1 matching 11 bases. CDR3 DNA sequence: TGCGCCAGCAGCCGGATGGGACAGGGGGTCTATGGCTACACCCTC. The encoded protein is CASSRMGQGVYGYTL.